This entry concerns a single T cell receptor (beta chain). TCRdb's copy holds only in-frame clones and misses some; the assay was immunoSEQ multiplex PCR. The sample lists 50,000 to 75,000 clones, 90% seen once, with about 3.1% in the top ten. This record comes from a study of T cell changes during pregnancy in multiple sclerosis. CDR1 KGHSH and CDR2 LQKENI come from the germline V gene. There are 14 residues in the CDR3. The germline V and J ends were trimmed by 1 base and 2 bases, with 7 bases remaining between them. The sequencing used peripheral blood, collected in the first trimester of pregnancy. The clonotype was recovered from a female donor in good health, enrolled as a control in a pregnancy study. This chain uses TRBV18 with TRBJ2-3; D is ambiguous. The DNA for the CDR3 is TGTGCCAGCTCACCACGCGGTAACACAGATACGCAGTATTTT. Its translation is CASSPRGNTDTQYF.